This T cell receptor (beta chain) emerged from a study of blood T cell repertoires in COVID-19. Study context: Material from acute and convalescent COVID-19 was sourced from the United States, Italy and Spain.

V gave up 5 bases and J gave up 7 bases, with 11 bases separating them. The CDR3 totals 12 residues. Germline loops: CDR1 LGHNT, CDR2 FRNRAP. Only in-frame clones appear in the TCRdb table, and some are missing; sequencing was by immunoSEQ multiplex PCR. The sample consists of 140,000 to 150,000 clones, 87% of them appearing once. Source material: PBMCs or T cells enriched from blood (not recorded which). This sequence joins TRBV12-5 and TRBJ1-2; D is ambiguous. The TCR originated in a woman between 40 and 50 years old who had been exposed to COVID-19. CDR3 in amino acids: CASGTRAGGYTF. The CDR3 nucleotides read TGTGCTAGTGGTACTAGGGCGGGTGGCTACACCTTC.